What follows describes a single TCR beta chain. Its target is unknown. The data stem from a study of cytomegalovirus exposure and HLA in healthy donors. Points from the study as a whole: Later on, a genetic analysis was performed. It linked a missense variant in DCLRE1C with V- and J-gene trimming of TCR beta.

60 Vbeta and 13 Jbeta primers were used in PCR. Some clones are missing from TCRdb's copy, which holds only in-frame ones; the method was immunoSEQ multiplex PCR. Here the sample spans about 120,000 clones, roughly 70% being singletons. The germline CDR1 and CDR2 sequences are SGHDN and FVKESK. Trimming left V 4 bases short and J 0 bases short, with 10 bases between. The CDR3 runs to 14 residues. V usage is TRBV14 and J usage is TRBJ2-7; maybe TRBD1 (6 bases). The sequencing sample was made of PBMCs. This clonotype originated in a woman aged 50 to 65 in good health and CMV-seropositive. The CDR3 here is CASSRQASSYEQYF. The CDR3 DNA sequence: TGTGCCAGCAGCCGACAGGCTTCCTCCTACGAGCAGTACTTC.